This is a list of T cell receptor beta chains from one sample in a study of CD8+ T cells in alopecia areata. Clones were sequenced by immunoSEQ multiplex PCR, and TCRdb holds only the in-frame ones, with some missing. Here the sample spans 150,000 to 200,000 clones, about 67% being singletons. The sample consisted of CD8+ T cells sorted from blood, taken at week 0. The receptors here all came from a human donor with alopecia areata. Each CDR3 is given with its conserved first and last residue. The D gene is left open where the match is weak. Not all rows give a size; the values are once, few, many and, for expanded clones, a class.

D gene	V gene	J gene	clone size	CDR3 DNA	CDR3 protein
TRBD1	TRBV4-1	TRBJ2-7	NA	TGCGCCAGCAGCCAAGGGACAGGGACGTTCTTC	CASSQGTGTFF
NA	TRBV19	TRBJ1-1	few	TGTGCCAGTAGTCCCCTGAACACTGAAGCTTTCTTT	CASSPLNTEAFF
NA	TRBV11-2	TRBJ2-7	few	TGTGCCAGCAACATAAACCGGGAAAAAGCCAGCGAGCAGTACTTC	CASNINREKASEQYF
NA	TRBV7-8	TRBJ1-5	NA	TGTGCCAGCAGCTTAGGTCCCAATCAGCCCCAGCATTTT	CASSLGPNQPQHF
TRBD2	TRBV4-2	TRBJ2-5	NA	TGTGCCAGCAGCCAAGATCTCGCCGGACTAGCGGGGAAAGAGACCCAGTACTTC	CASSQDLAGLAGKETQYF
NA	TRBV5-1	TRBJ1-1	few	TGCGCCAGCAGCTTGACAGGGTCGGGCACTGAAGCTTTCTTT	CASSLTGSGTEAFF
NA	TRBV25-1	TRBJ2-2	NA	TGTGCCAGCAGGGCGGACGGAGCCGGGGAGCTGTTTTTT	CASRADGAGELFF
NA	TRBV27	TRBJ2-3	few	TGTGCCAGCAGTTTACGTAGAGGATTAAAAAGCACAGATACGCAGTATTTT	CASSLRRGLKSTDTQYF
NA	TRBV29-1	TRBJ1-2	NA	TGCAGCGTTGAAGATTCGAATTATGGCTACACCTTC	CSVEDSNYGYTF
NA	TRBV30	TRBJ2-7	NA	TGTGCCTGGAGTACAGGGGGGGCCTACGAGCAGTACTTC	CAWSTGGAYEQYF
NA	TRBV10-3	TRBJ2-3	few	TGTGCCATCAGTGATAAGGAATCGGGCACAGATACGCAGTATTTT	CAISDKESGTDTQYF
NA	TRBV9	TRBJ2-7	NA	TGTGCCAGCAGCCCTCTCCCCGGCCAGGGCGCCTACGAGCAGTACTTC	CASSPLPGQGAYEQYF
NA	TRBV5-6	TRBJ2-2	few	TGTGCCAGCAGCTTGTGGGCAGGGGAGCTGTTTTTT	CASSLWAGELFF
TRBD1	TRBV29-1	TRBJ2-2	NA	TGCAGCGCCAAGACAGGGGTGAGCACCGGGGAGCTGTTTTTT	CSAKTGVSTGELFF
NA	TRBV29-1	TRBJ2-2	once	TGCAGCGTTGCAGGGATCACCGGGGAGCTGTTTTTT	CSVAGITGELFF
NA	TRBV5-6	TRBJ1-2	NA	TGTGCCAGCAGCTACAGTGACTATGGCTACACCTTC	CASSYSDYGYTF
NA	TRBV4-1	TRBJ1-1	NA	TGCGCCAGCAGCCAAGAAGGGAGGAACACTGAAGCTTTCTTT	CASSQEGRNTEAFF
TRBD1	TRBV6-6	TRBJ1-3	few	TGTGCCAGCATGGGACAGTCCTCTGGAAACACCATATATTTT	CASMGQSSGNTIYF
NA	TRBV10-3	TRBJ2-2	NA	TGTGCCATCAGTGACAGGGGCAGAACGAACACCGGGGAGCTGTTTTTT	CAISDRGRTNTGELFF
NA	TRBV12-5	TRBJ1-1	NA	TGTGCTAGTGCCGGCGCTGAAGCTTTCTTT	CASAGAEAFF
TRBD1	TRBV15	TRBJ1-2	few	TGTGCCACCTCCACCGGACAGGCAGTTGGCTACACCTTC	CATSTGQAVGYTF
NA	TRBV9	TRBJ1-1	NA	TGTGCCAGCAGCGAAGGGGACACTGAAGCTTTCTTT	CASSEGDTEAFF
NA	TRBV27	TRBJ2-7	NA	TGTGCCAGCAGTTTGAGCGGGTCAGGGTACGACGAGCAGTACTTC	CASSLSGSGYDEQYF
NA	TRBV6-1	TRBJ2-7	NA	TGTGCCAGCAGTGAATCCAACGTGTATAGGGGCAACGAGCAGTACTTC	CASSESNVYRGNEQYF
NA	TRBV6-5	TRBJ2-2	NA	TGTGCCAGCAGTTATGACCTCACCGGGGAGCTGTTTTTT	CASSYDLTGELFF
NA	TRBV4-1	TRBJ1-3	NA	TGCGCCAGCAGCCACCCTGGGACCTACTCTGGAAACACCATATATTTT	CASSHPGTYSGNTIYF
NA	TRBV30	TRBJ1-3	NA	TGTGCCTGGAGTGCCGAGAGTAGTGGAAACACCATATATTTT	CAWSAESSGNTIYF